This TCR beta chain was captured by sequencing in a study of a mutant IDH1 vaccine in newly diagnosed glioma. In the study overall: Earlier treatment was radiotherapy, temozolomide, or both, with most getting both. Findings and caveats of the study: Pseudoprogression showed no apparent link to changes in top peripheral T cell clonotypes.

Trimming took 5 bases from V and 8 from J; bases not matched to a gene: 12. The germline gives CDR1 SGHTA, CDR2 FQGNSA. The CDR3 runs to 15 residues. This clone turned up a few times. Its antigen is not identified. Regarding time point: week 35, safety follow-up. Vaccinated patients received 300 ug of mutant IDH1 20-mer peptide per dose, with topical imiquimod. Clones were sequenced by immunoSEQ multiplex PCR, and TCRdb holds only the in-frame ones, with some missing. The sample yields over 45,000 clones, about 92% seen once. This clonotype was obtained from a man aged 50-59 years with glioma. V gene TRBV7-2 combines with J gene TRBJ1-2, with TRBD1 matching over 9 bases. Source: PBMCs, taken from a glioma patient whose treatment included an IDH1 peptide vaccine. DNA for the CDR3: TGTGCCAGCAGCCAACGACAGGGGGGTATGGAGGGCTACACCTTC. Translated: CASSQRQGGMEGYTF.